The sequence of this TCR beta chain was determined in a study of cytomegalovirus exposure and HLA in healthy donors. Study at large: Within the Caucasian-associated ancestry cluster were approximately 77% of the 300 to 450 genotyped donors.

PCR employed 60 Vbeta and 13 Jbeta primers. Libraries were prepared by immunoSEQ multiplex PCR; TCRdb keeps only in-frame clonotypes and omits some of them. This sample has 110,000 to 150,000 clones, with 70% to 85% found just once. The V end lost 4 bases, the J end lost 4 bases, and 19 bases lay between the germline ends. The V gene's germline CDR1 is PRHDT and CDR2 FYEKMQ (reference sequence). The length of the CDR3 is 16 residues. A remark on this clone: Its antigen remains unknown.

The donors (healthy individuals) were bone marrow donors. Study results and limitations: Most of the TCR beta V segments (in an earlier analysis) were productive either about 87% or about 30% of the time.

The sample comprised PBMCs. The rearrangement links TRBV13 to TRBJ1-1; D gene unclear. This sequence originates from a woman between 55 and 75 years old in good health and CMV-seropositive. The CDR3: CASSSSVSRGATEAFF. CDR3 DNA sequence: TGTGCCAGCAGCTCCTCGGTATCCCGCGGAGCCACTGAAGCTTTCTTT.